This T cell receptor beta chain was obtained from a study of T cell responses to AZD1222 COVID-19 vaccine. The CDR3 is made up of 15 amino acids. CDR1 and CDR2 (germline): SGHRS, YFSETQ. Germline trimming cut 5 bases from V and 3 bases from J; bases unmatched to any gene: 4. Study-wide findings and caveats: CD4 TCRs linked to vaccination spanned spike, dominating at 160-218 and 743-854.

As for this clone: Its antigen is not identified.

The assay was immunoSEQ multiplex PCR, and TCRdb's table has in-frame clones only and misses some. The profile shows some 87,000 clones, under 95% of them singletons. The origin of this receptor is an adult in good health. This chain joins TRBV5-1 and TRBJ2-2, with 10 bases matching TRBD1. The specimen was peripheral blood, collected on day 0 of MenACWY control vaccination. The chain's CDR3 is CASSGQGGDTGELFF. The CDR3 nucleotides read TGCGCCAGCAGTGGACAGGGGGGTGACACCGGGGAGCTGTTTTTT.